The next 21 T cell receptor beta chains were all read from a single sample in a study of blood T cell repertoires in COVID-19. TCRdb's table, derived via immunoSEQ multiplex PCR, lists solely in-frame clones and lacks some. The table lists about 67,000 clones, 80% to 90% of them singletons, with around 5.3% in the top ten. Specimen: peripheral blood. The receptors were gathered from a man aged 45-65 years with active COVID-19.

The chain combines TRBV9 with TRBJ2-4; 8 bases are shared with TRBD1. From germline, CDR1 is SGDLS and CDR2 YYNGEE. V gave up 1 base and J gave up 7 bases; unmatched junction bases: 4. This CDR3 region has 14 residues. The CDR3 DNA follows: TGTGCCAGCAGCGTATCGACAGGGGAGAACATTCAGTACTTC. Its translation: CASSVSTGENIQYF.

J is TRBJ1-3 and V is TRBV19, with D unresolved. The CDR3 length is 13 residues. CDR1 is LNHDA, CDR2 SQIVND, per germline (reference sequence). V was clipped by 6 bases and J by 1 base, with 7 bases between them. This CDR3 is CASRKSSGNTIYF. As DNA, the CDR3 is TGTGCCAGTAGGAAGAGTTCTGGAAACACCATATATTTT.

The CDR3 DNA reads TGTGCCAGCGGGAAGGGGGGGCTACGGGAAAAACTGTTTTTT. Residues: CASGKGGLREKLFF. V and J are TRBV2 and TRBJ1-4; TRBD1 might be the D (6 bases). CDR1 and CDR2 (germline): SNHLY, FYNNEI. This CDR3 has 14 residues. Trimming removed 8 bases from V and 8 bases from J, with 18 bases in between.

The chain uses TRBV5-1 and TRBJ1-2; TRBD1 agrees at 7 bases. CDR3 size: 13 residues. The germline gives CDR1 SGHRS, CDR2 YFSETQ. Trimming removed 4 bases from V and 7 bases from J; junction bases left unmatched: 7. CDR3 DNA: TGCGCCAGCAGCCAGGGACAGCAGACTGGCTACACCTTC. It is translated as CASSQGQQTGYTF.

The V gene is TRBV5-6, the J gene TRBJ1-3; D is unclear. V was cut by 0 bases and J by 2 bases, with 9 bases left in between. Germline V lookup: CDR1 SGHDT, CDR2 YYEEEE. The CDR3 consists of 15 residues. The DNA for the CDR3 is TGTGCCAGCAGCTTGGACCTATCTCCTGGAAACACCATATATTTT. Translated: CASSLDLSPGNTIYF.

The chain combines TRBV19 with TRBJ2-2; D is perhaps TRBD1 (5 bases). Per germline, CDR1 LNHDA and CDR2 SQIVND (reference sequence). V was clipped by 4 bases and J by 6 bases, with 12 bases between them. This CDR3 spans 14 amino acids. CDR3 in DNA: TGTGCCAGTAGTACGACCGGACAAGCCGGGGAGCTGTTTTTT. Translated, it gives CASSTTGQAGELFF.

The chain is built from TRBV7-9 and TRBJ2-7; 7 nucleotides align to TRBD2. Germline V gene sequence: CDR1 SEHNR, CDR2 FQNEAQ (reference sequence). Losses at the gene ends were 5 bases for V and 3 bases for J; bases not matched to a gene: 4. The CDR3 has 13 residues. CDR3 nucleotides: TGTGCCAGCAGCGCGGGAGAAATCTACGAGCAGTACTTC. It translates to CASSAGEIYEQYF.

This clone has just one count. The CDR3: CASSFFQGEITGNTIYF. In DNA, the CDR3 is TGTGCCAGCAGCTTTTTTCAGGGGGAAATAACTGGAAACACCATATATTTT. The chain combines TRBV7-6 with TRBJ1-3; 7 bases fit TRBD1. In germline, CDR1 is SGHVS, CDR2 FNYEAQ. Trimming at V came to 3 bases and at J to 2 bases, leaving 10 bases not matched to a gene. This CDR3 comprises 17 residues.

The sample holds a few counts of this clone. CDR3 in amino acids: CSGRGVYEQYF. The CDR3 DNA is TGCAGTGGGCGGGGCGTCTACGAGCAGTACTTC. V usage is TRBV20-1 and J usage is TRBJ2-7, with a weak D call TRBD2 (6 bases). Germline V CDR1 and CDR2: DFQATT, SNEGSKA (reference sequence). Trimming cost V 7 bases and J 3 bases, with 10 bases left between them. This CDR3 is 11 amino acids long.

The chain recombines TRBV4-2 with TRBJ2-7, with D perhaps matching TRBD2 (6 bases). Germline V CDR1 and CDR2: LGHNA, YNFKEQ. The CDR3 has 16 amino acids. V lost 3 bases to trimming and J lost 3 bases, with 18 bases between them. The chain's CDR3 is CASSQPEGGLGYEQYF. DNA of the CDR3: TGTGCCAGCAGCCAGCCGGAGGGCGGGTTGGGCTACGAGCAGTACTTC.

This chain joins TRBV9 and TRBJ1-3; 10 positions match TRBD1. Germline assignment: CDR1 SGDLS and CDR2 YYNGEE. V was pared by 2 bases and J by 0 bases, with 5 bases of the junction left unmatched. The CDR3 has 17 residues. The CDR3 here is CASSVSGTGVSGNTIYF. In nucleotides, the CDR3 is TGTGCCAGCAGCGTGTCCGGGACAGGGGTCTCTGGAAACACCATATATTTT. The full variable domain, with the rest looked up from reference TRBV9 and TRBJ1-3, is DSGVTQTPKHLITATGQRVTLRCSPRSGDLSVYWYQQSLDQGLQFLIQYYNGEERAKGNILERFSAQQFPDLHSELNLSSLELGDSALYFCASSVSGTGVSGNTIYFGEGSWLTVV.

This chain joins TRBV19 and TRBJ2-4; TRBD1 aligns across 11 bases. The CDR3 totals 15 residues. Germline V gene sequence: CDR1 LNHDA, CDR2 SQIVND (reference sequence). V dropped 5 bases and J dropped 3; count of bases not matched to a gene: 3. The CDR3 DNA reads TGTGCCAGTAGTGGGACAGGGGGAGTCAAAAACATTCAGTACTTC. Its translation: CASSGTGGVKNIQYF.

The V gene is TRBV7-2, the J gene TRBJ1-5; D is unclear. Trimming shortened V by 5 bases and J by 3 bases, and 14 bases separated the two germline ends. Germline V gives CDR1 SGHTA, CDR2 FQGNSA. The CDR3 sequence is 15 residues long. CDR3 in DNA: TGTGCCAGCAGCCAAAGTACAGCAAACAATCAGCCCCAGCATTTT. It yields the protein CASSQSTANNQPQHF.

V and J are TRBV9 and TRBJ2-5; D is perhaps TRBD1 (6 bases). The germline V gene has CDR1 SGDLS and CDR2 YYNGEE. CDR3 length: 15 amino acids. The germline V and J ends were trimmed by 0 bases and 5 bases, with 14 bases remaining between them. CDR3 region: CASSVGRGGTETQYF. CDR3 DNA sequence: TGTGCCAGCAGCGTAGGACGAGGGGGTACCGAGACCCAGTACTTC.

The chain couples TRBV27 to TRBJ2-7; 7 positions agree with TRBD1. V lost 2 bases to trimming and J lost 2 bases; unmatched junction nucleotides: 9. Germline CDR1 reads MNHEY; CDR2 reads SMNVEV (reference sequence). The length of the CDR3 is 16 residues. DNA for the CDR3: TGTGCCAGCAGTTTAATGGGACAGACTATTACCTACGAGCAGTACTTC. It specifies CASSLMGQTITYEQYF.

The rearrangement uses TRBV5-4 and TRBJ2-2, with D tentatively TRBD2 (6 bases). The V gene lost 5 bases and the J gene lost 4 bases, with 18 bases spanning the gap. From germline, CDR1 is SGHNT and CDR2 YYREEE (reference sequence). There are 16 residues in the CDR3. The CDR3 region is CASRPGGTGTTGELFF. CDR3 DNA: TGTGCCAGCAGACCCGGGGGTACGGGAACCACCGGGGAGCTGTTTTTT.

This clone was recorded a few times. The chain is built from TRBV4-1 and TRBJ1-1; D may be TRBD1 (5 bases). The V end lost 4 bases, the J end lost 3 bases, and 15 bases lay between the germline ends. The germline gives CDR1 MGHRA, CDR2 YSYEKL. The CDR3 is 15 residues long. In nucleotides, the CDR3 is TGCGCCAGCAGCCCGAGGGGAGGGGTCCACACTGAAGCTTTCTTT. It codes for CASSPRGGVHTEAFF.

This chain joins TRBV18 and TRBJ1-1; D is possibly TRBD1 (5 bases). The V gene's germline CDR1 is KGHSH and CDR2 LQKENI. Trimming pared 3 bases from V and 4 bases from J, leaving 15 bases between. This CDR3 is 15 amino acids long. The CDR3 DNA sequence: TGTGCCAGCTCACCCTTGACAGACCGATCCACTGAAGCTTTCTTT. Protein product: CASSPLTDRSTEAFF.

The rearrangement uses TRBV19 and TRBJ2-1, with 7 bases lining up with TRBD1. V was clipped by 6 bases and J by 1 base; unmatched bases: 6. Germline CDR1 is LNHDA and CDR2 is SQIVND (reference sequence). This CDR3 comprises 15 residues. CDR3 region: CASSLGTASYNEQFF. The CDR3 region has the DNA TGTGCCAGTAGCCTCGGGACAGCTTCCTACAATGAGCAGTTCTTC.

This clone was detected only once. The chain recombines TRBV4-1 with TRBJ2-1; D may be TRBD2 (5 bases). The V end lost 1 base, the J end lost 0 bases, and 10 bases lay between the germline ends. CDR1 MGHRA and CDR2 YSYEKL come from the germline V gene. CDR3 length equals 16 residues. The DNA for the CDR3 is TGCGCCAGCAGCCAAGGGGAACGGGACTCCTACAATGAGCAGTTCTTC. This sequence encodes CASSQGERDSYNEQFF.

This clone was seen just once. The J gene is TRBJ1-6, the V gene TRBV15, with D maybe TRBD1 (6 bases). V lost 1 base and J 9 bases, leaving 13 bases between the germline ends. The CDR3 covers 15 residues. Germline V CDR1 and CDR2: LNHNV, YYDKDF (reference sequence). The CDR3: CATSRAGTRGSPLHF. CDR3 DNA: TGTGCCACCAGCAGAGCCGGGACAAGGGGTTCACCCCTCCACTTT.